Listed here is a single T cell receptor beta chain. The antigen is not known. This sample also contains other DNA sequences that code for the same CDR3. Generated by immunoSEQ multiplex PCR, the TCRdb table keeps only in-frame clones and is missing some. The sample consists of over 30,000 clones, 90% to 95% of them appearing once. The CDR3 consists of 17 residues. Germline lookup yields CDR1 LNHDA and CDR2 SQIVND (reference sequence). V was clipped by 6 bases and J by 6 bases; unmatched bases: 16. This specimen comes from a study of circulating and synovial CD4+ cells in juvenile arthritis. Study-level findings and limits: Compared with bulk blood, circulating pathogenic-like lymphocytes shared substantially more CDR3 sequences with synovial T cells. Some such blood samples were as oligoclonal as synovium. Overlap with synovium rose as more T cells were sequenced. Traditional Vbeta family usage analysis missed the pathogenic-like versus bulk difference.

This clonotype originated in a human donor with juvenile idiopathic arthritis. The genes are TRBV19 and TRBJ1-5; TRBD1 agrees at 8 bases. The sample was CD4+ T cells from blood. The CDR3 spells CASSPSRGRGLIQPQHF. CDR3 DNA sequence: TGTGCCAGTAGCCCCTCTCGGGGCAGGGGGCTTATTCAGCCCCAGCATTTT.